Listed below are T cell receptor beta chains from one sample, sequenced in a study of CD8+CD57+ T cells in acquired aplastic anemia. Each CDR3 protein gets one entry after TCRdb re-called the reads with MiXCR. Of a few hundred thousand distinct CDR3 sequences in the sample, roughly 61% were seen once. The specimen sequenced was sorted CD4+, CD8+, or CD8+CD57+ T cells (not recorded which) from PBMCs. The source is a human donor with aplastic anemia. Both conserved end residues are part of each CDR3. A D gene is named only where the DNA matches it firmly. Rows give clone size only sometimes, using once, few, many, or a class for an expanded clone.

clone_size: many
d_call: .
v_call: TRBV19
j_call: TRBJ1-4
cdr3_aa: CASSPHLKTNEKLFF
cdr3_nt: TGTGCCAGTAGTCCACATCTTAAAACTAATGAAAAACTGTTTTTT

clone_size: .
d_call: .
v_call: TRBV15
j_call: TRBJ1-1
cdr3_aa: CATSRDLWSRGDTEAFF
cdr3_nt: TGTGCCACCAGCAGAGATCTTTGGTCCCGTGGGGACACTGAAGCTTTCTTT

clone_size: .
d_call: .
v_call: TRBV5-1
j_call: TRBJ1-1
cdr3_aa: CASSSPRGNTEAFF
cdr3_nt: TGTGCCAGCAGCAGCCCGCGGGGGAACACTGAAGCTTTCTTT

clone_size: .
d_call: .
v_call: TRBV10-3
j_call: TRBJ1-2
cdr3_aa: CAISESRPDGYTF
cdr3_nt: TGTGCCATCAGTGAGTCTCGACCGGATGGATACACCTTC

clone_size: .
d_call: TRBD1
v_call: TRBV13
j_call: TRBJ1-1
cdr3_aa: CASSAGQGTPEAFF
cdr3_nt: TGTGCCAGCAGCGCGGGACAGGGAACTCCTGAAGCTTTCTTT

clone_size: many
d_call: TRBD2
v_call: TRBV19
j_call: TRBJ2-5
cdr3_aa: CASSPYGGWRGGLGETQYF
cdr3_nt: TGTGCCAGTAGCCCGTATGGGGGGTGGCGGGGGGGCCTCGGGGAGACCCAGTACTTC

clone_size: .
d_call: .
v_call: TRBV9
j_call: TRBJ2-7
cdr3_aa: CASSLRGPGYEQYF
cdr3_nt: TGTGCCAGCAGCTTGAGGGGCCCGGGCTACGAGCAGTACTTC

clone_size: .
d_call: TRBD2
v_call: TRBV7-9
j_call: TRBJ2-7
cdr3_aa: CASSLERGTSYEQYF
cdr3_nt: TGTGCCAGCAGCTTAGAGCGGGGGACCTCCTACGAGCAGTACTTC

clone_size: .
d_call: .
v_call: TRBV29-1
j_call: TRBJ1-2
cdr3_aa: CSVEHRDGDYGYTF
cdr3_nt: TGCAGCGTTGAACACCGGGACGGGGACTATGGCTACACCTTC

clone_size: many
d_call: .
v_call: TRBV19
j_call: TRBJ1-1
cdr3_aa: CASSTGPTNTEAFF
cdr3_nt: TGTGCCAGTAGTACAGGGCCAACGAACACTGAAGCTTTCTTT

clone_size: .
d_call: .
v_call: TRBV20-1
j_call: TRBJ1-1
cdr3_aa: CSARDPSVNTEAFF
cdr3_nt: TGCAGTGCTAGAGACCCCTCAGTGAACACTGAAGCTTTCTTT

clone_size: many
d_call: .
v_call: TRBV11-2
j_call: TRBJ2-1
cdr3_aa: CASSLDRGQWNEQFF
cdr3_nt: TGTGCCAGCAGCTTAGATAGAGGACAGTGGAATGAGCAGTTCTTC

clone_size: .
d_call: .
v_call: TRBV5-1
j_call: TRBJ2-3
cdr3_aa: CASKDSGDTQYF
cdr3_nt: TGCGCCAGCAAGGACAGTGGCGATACGCAGTATTTT

clone_size: once
d_call: .
v_call: TRBV7-9
j_call: TRBJ1-1
cdr3_aa: CASSLAPAADTEAFF
cdr3_nt: TGTGCCAGCAGCTTAGCTCCGGCTGCGGACACTGAAGCTTTCTTT

clone_size: .
d_call: TRBD1
v_call: TRBV15
j_call: TRBJ1-4
cdr3_aa: CATSRTTGGGGANEKLFF
cdr3_nt: TGTGCCACCAGCAGGACCACAGGGGGCGGTGGAGCTAATGAAAAACTGTTTTTT

clone_size: once
d_call: .
v_call: TRBV7-9
j_call: TRBJ2-1
cdr3_aa: CASSLRQEQFF
cdr3_nt: TGTGCCAGCAGCCTTCGACAGGAGCAGTTCTTC

clone_size: .
d_call: TRBD1
v_call: TRBV20-1
j_call: TRBJ2-7
cdr3_aa: CSARGQGGYSMAQYF
cdr3_nt: TGCAGTGCTAGAGGACAGGGGGGGTATTCCATGGCGCAGTACTTC

clone_size: .
d_call: .
v_call: TRBV12-3/TRBV12-4
j_call: TRBJ1-1
cdr3_aa: CASSLYQLNTEAFF
cdr3_nt: TGTGCCAGCAGTTTATATCAGCTGAACACTGAAGCTTTCTTT

clone_size: few
d_call: TRBD1
v_call: TRBV7-2
j_call: TRBJ2-5
cdr3_aa: CASSLDDRGETQYF
cdr3_nt: TGTGCCAGCAGCTTAGACGACAGGGGAGAGACCCAGTACTTC

clone_size: many
d_call: TRBD2
v_call: TRBV5-6
j_call: TRBJ2-3
cdr3_aa: CASSVPSGGVLDTQYF
cdr3_nt: TGTGCCAGCAGCGTCCCTAGCGGGGGGGTGTTAGATACGCAGTATTTT

clone_size: many
d_call: .
v_call: TRBV10-3
j_call: TRBJ2-7
cdr3_aa: CAMRDSRYEQYF
cdr3_nt: TGTGCCATGCGGGACTCCCGCTACGAGCAGTACTTC

clone_size: .
d_call: TRBD2
v_call: TRBV20-1
j_call: TRBJ2-7
cdr3_aa: CSVTGGFTYEQYF
cdr3_nt: TGCAGTGTTACGGGGGGGTTCACCTACGAGCAGTACTTC

clone_size: .
d_call: TRBD1
v_call: TRBV7-9
j_call: TRBJ1-4
cdr3_aa: CASSSPDRAEKLFF
cdr3_nt: TGTGCCAGCAGCTCCCCGGACAGGGCGGAAAAACTGTTTTTT

clone_size: .
d_call: TRBD2
v_call: TRBV5-1
j_call: TRBJ2-5
cdr3_aa: CASSLAVAGVETQYF
cdr3_nt: TGCGCCAGCAGCTTGGCCGTAGCGGGGGTGGAGACCCAGTACTTC

clone_size: many
d_call: TRBD1
v_call: TRBV6-5
j_call: TRBJ2-1
cdr3_aa: CASSYSGTGIVNEQFF
cdr3_nt: TGTGCCAGCAGTTATTCAGGGACAGGGATTGTAAATGAGCAGTTCTTC

clone_size: .
d_call: TRBD1
v_call: TRBV10-3
j_call: TRBJ2-5
cdr3_aa: CAIRATGGGGTQYF
cdr3_nt: TGTGCCATCAGGGCGACAGGGGGAGGGGGGACCCAGTACTTC

clone_size: .
d_call: TRBD1
v_call: TRBV6-5
j_call: TRBJ2-5
cdr3_aa: CASSNRGIGETQYF
cdr3_nt: TGTGCCAGCAGTAACAGGGGGATCGGGGAGACCCAGTACTTC

clone_size: few
d_call: .
v_call: TRBV20-1
j_call: TRBJ1-4
cdr3_aa: CSATGNEKLFF
cdr3_nt: TGCAGTGCTACTGGAAATGAAAAACTGTTTTTT

clone_size: few
d_call: .
v_call: TRBV20-1
j_call: TRBJ1-6
cdr3_aa: CSARDQTAYNSPLHF
cdr3_nt: TGCAGTGCTAGAGATCAAACAGCCTATAATTCACCCCTCCACTTT

clone_size: .
d_call: .
v_call: TRBV15
j_call: TRBJ2-5
cdr3_aa: CATSTGTWTSQETQYF
cdr3_nt: TGTGCCACCAGCACGGGCACATGGACCTCACAAGAGACCCAGTACTTC

clone_size: .
d_call: .
v_call: TRBV11-2
j_call: TRBJ2-7
cdr3_aa: CASSLFGQGFNEQYF
cdr3_nt: TGTGCCAGCAGCTTATTCGGGCAGGGTTTCAACGAGCAGTACTTC

clone_size: .
d_call: .
v_call: TRBV7-3
j_call: TRBJ2-1
cdr3_aa: CASSLSWERSYNEQFF
cdr3_nt: TGTGCCAGCAGCTTAAGTTGGGAACGCTCCTACAATGAGCAGTTCTTC

clone_size: .
d_call: .
v_call: TRBV7-8
j_call: TRBJ2-1
cdr3_aa: CASNRDRFEQFF
cdr3_nt: TGTGCCAGCAACCGAGACAGGTTTGAGCAGTTCTTC

clone_size: .
d_call: .
v_call: TRBV7-6
j_call: TRBJ1-1
cdr3_aa: CASSLTPRSTSEIEAFF
cdr3_nt: TGTGCCAGCAGCTTAACCCCCAGGTCCACATCAGAAATTGAAGCTTTCTTT

clone_size: .
d_call: .
v_call: TRBV25-1
j_call: TRBJ2-2
cdr3_aa: CASSEYLGGSTGELFF
cdr3_nt: TGTGCCAGCAGTGAATATCTGGGGGGAAGCACCGGGGAGCTGTTTTTT

clone_size: .
d_call: TRBD2
v_call: TRBV2
j_call: TRBJ2-1
cdr3_aa: CAGGSGSGSEQFF
cdr3_nt: TGTGCCGGAGGTAGCGGGAGTGGCAGTGAGCAGTTCTTC

clone_size: .
d_call: .
v_call: TRBV29-1
j_call: TRBJ2-3
cdr3_aa: CSVDMGAATDTQYF
cdr3_nt: TGCAGCGTTGATATGGGGGCAGCCACAGATACGCAGTATTTT

clone_size: many
d_call: TRBD2
v_call: TRBV24-1
j_call: TRBJ2-7
cdr3_aa: CATSDPTGGIYEQYF
cdr3_nt: TGTGCCACCAGTGATCCAACGGGGGGGATCTACGAGCAGTACTTC

clone_size: .
d_call: .
v_call: TRBV19
j_call: TRBJ2-7
cdr3_aa: CASSMGLPYERYF
cdr3_nt: TGTGCCAGTAGTATGGGGCTGCCCTACGAGCGGTACTTC

clone_size: .
d_call: .
v_call: TRBV19
j_call: TRBJ1-5
cdr3_aa: CASSIATRGSNQPQHF
cdr3_nt: TGTGCCAGTAGTATAGCGACAAGAGGGAGCAATCAGCCCCAGCATTTT

clone_size: many
d_call: .
v_call: TRBV11-2
j_call: TRBJ2-3
cdr3_aa: CASSLGIDTQYF
cdr3_nt: TGTGCCAGCAGCTTAGGCATAGATACGCAGTATTTT

clone_size: .
d_call: .
v_call: TRBV25-1
j_call: TRBJ2-2
cdr3_aa: CASRSRGGGELFF
cdr3_nt: TGTGCCAGCAGGTCGAGAGGCGGCGGGGAGCTGTTTTTT

clone_size: .
d_call: .
v_call: TRBV24-1
j_call: TRBJ2-7
cdr3_aa: CATRGINEQYF
cdr3_nt: TGTGCCACCAGGGGTATCAACGAGCAGTACTTC

clone_size: few
d_call: .
v_call: TRBV27
j_call: TRBJ1-4
cdr3_aa: CASSLWGLGEKLFF
cdr3_nt: TGTGCCAGCAGTTTGTGGGGGCTTGGTGAAAAACTGTTTTTT

clone_size: .
d_call: .
v_call: TRBV2
j_call: TRBJ1-1
cdr3_aa: CATKQEMNTEAFF
cdr3_nt: TGTGCCACCAAACAAGAGATGAACACTGAAGCTTTCTTT

clone_size: .
d_call: TRBD2
v_call: TRBV10-1
j_call: TRBJ2-1
cdr3_aa: CAISGLAGSGGSEQFF
cdr3_nt: TGTGCCATCAGTGGACTAGCGGGGTCCGGGGGAAGTGAGCAGTTCTTC

clone_size: .
d_call: TRBD2
v_call: TRBV4-2
j_call: TRBJ2-5
cdr3_aa: CASSSVFAGGYDETQYF
cdr3_nt: TGTGCCAGCAGCTCGGTCTTTGCGGGGGGATACGATGAGACCCAGTACTTC

clone_size: .
d_call: .
v_call: TRBV7-9
j_call: TRBJ2-7
cdr3_aa: CASSLQGTAGHEQYF
cdr3_nt: TGTGCCAGCAGCCTCCAAGGGACCGCGGGGCACGAGCAGTACTTC

clone_size: .
d_call: .
v_call: TRBV7-9
j_call: TRBJ2-5
cdr3_aa: CASSLETRLQETQYF
cdr3_nt: TGTGCCAGCAGCTTAGAGACGCGACTCCAAGAGACCCAGTACTTC

clone_size: .
d_call: .
v_call: TRBV9
j_call: TRBJ1-2
cdr3_aa: CASSVSGGLPNYGYTF
cdr3_nt: TGTGCCAGCAGCGTATCTGGTGGGCTCCCTAACTATGGCTACACCTTC

clone_size: few
d_call: TRBD1
v_call: TRBV19
j_call: TRBJ1-2
cdr3_aa: CASSRQGANTGYTF
cdr3_nt: TGTGCCAGTAGTAGACAGGGGGCGAATACTGGCTACACCTTC

clone_size: .
d_call: .
v_call: TRBV20-1
j_call: TRBJ1-1
cdr3_aa: CSARVGGVGTEAFF
cdr3_nt: TGCAGTGCTAGAGTAGGGGGTGTCGGCACTGAAGCTTTCTTT

clone_size: .
d_call: .
v_call: TRBV11-2
j_call: TRBJ1-6
cdr3_aa: CASSLGAPSPLHF
cdr3_nt: TGTGCCAGCAGCTTAGGGGCCCCCTCACCCCTCCACTTT